What follows are 20 T cell receptor beta chains derived from one specimen sequenced in a study of shared clonotypes between healthy human individuals. The repertoire was sequenced with immunoSEQ multiplex PCR; TCRdb's copy has only in-frame clones and lacks some. The sample consists of about 2 million clones, approximately 95% of them appearing once. Sequenced sample: naive CD4+ T cells sorted from blood. Subset denoted: CD45RA+ positively selected. All receptors derive from a man aged 18 to 35 in good health.

CDR3 region: CASSLGVVRLVNTEAFF. For the CDR3, the DNA is TGTGCCAGCAGCTTAGGCGTGGTCCGTTTGGTGAACACTGAAGCTTTCTTT. The chain recombines TRBV7-2 with TRBJ1-1; D remains ambiguous. V was clipped by 1 base and J by 0 bases, with 15 bases between them. This CDR3 comprises 17 residues. Germline-derived CDR1 and CDR2 are SGHTA and FQGNSA. Variable domain in full (rest from reference TRBV7-2 and TRBJ1-1): GAGVSQSPSNKVTEKGKDVELRCDPISGHTALYWYRQSLGQGLEFLIYFQGNSAPDKSGLPSDRFSAERTGGSVSTLTIQRTQQEDSAVYLCASSLGVVRLVNTEAFFGQGTRLTVV.

The genes are TRBV6-5 and TRBJ2-7, with D tentatively TRBD1 (5 bases). This CDR3 spans 14 amino acids. Germline CDR1 reads MNHEY; CDR2 reads SVGAGI. Trimming stripped 2 bases from V and 2 bases from J, with 10 bases between. This CDR3 is CASSYADRTYEQYF. DNA for the CDR3: TGTGCCAGCAGTTACGCAGACAGAACCTACGAGCAGTACTTC.

Points on this clone: At the DNA level, this CDR3 is encoded by other sequences in the same sample as well. The chain combines TRBV5-1 with TRBJ2-5; 8 bases agree with TRBD1. The CDR3 totals 14 residues. Germline trimming cut 3 bases from V and 1 base from J; bases unmatched to any gene: 2. CDR1 is SGHRS and CDR2 is YFSETQ in the germline V gene. CDR3 loop: CASSYGTGQETQYF. In DNA, the CDR3 is TGCGCCAGCAGCTACGGGACAGGCCAAGAGACCCAGTACTTC.

This sequence joins TRBV6-1 and TRBJ2-7; 8 bases match TRBD1. The V gene's germline CDR1 is MNHNS and CDR2 SASEGT. The CDR3 length is 15 residues. J gave up 2 bases and V 6 bases, and 9 bases lay outside the gene matches. The CDR3: CASRDWTGRAYEQYF. CDR3 coding DNA: TGTGCCAGCAGGGATTGGACAGGGCGAGCCTACGAGCAGTACTTC.

The gene calls are TRBV12-1 and TRBJ1-4. TRBV12-1 constitutes a pseudogene. The CDR3 contains 14 residues. The CDR3 DNA follows: TGTGCCAGCAGCTCCCTCGGACCTGGGCAAAAACTGTTTTTT. This codes for CASSSLGPGQKLFF.

This rearrangement joins TRBV6-6 to TRBJ2-7; D unclear. Trimming took 5 bases from V and 6 from J, leaving 14 bases between them. This CDR3 contains 13 residues. Germline-derived CDR1 and CDR2 are MNHNY and SVGAGI (reference sequence). CDR3 sequence: CASSTKIGFEQYF. CDR3 coding DNA: TGTGCCAGCAGTACTAAAATAGGTTTCGAGCAGTACTTC.

The chain employs TRBV10-1 and TRBJ2-2; D uncertain. The CDR3 contains 14 residues. Trimming took off 2 bases at V and 0 bases at J, with 4 bases between the two ends. Germline V CDR1 and CDR2: WNHNN, SYGVQD (reference sequence). CDR3 loop: CASSELTNTGELFF. The DNA for the CDR3 is TGCGCCAGCAGTGAGCTGACGAACACCGGGGAGCTGTTTTTT.

The chain has TRBV9 and TRBJ1-2; D ambiguous. V lost 0 bases to trimming and J lost 6 bases, with 12 bases between them. Germline CDR1 and CDR2: SGDLS and YYNGEE. This CDR3 is built from 14 residues. The CDR3 spells CASSVARREDGYTF. CDR3 DNA sequence: TGTGCCAGCAGCGTAGCTCGGAGGGAAGATGGCTACACCTTC.

Details on this clone: At one of its ends the junction is not consistent with the germline gene, which may arise from a read error. The V call is TRBV7-7, the J call TRBJ2-5, with 7 positions matching TRBD2. In germline, CDR1 is SSHAT, CDR2 FNYEAQ (reference sequence). CDR3 size: 15 residues. CDR3 bases: TGTGCTAGCAGCTTCACTAGCGACTACCAAGAGACCCAGTACTTC. The encoded protein is CASSFTSDYQETQYF.

The chain combines TRBV27 with TRBJ2-3, with 8 bases lining up with TRBD1. V lost 2 bases to trimming and J lost 1 base; unmatched junction nucleotides: 8. This CDR3 region has 17 residues. Germline CDR1 is MNHEY and CDR2 is SMNVEV (reference sequence). CDR3 nucleotide sequence: TGTGCCAGCAGTTTAAGACAGGGGAAGATGGGCACAGATACGCAGTATTTT. Encoded protein: CASSLRQGKMGTDTQYF.

This clone was recorded only once. V gene TRBV30 combines with J gene TRBJ1-3, with TRBD1 as a possible D gene (6 bases). This CDR3 spans 15 amino acids. Trimming shortened V by 0 bases and J by 7 bases, and 16 bases separated the two germline ends. Germline V lookup: CDR1 GTSNPN, CDR2 SVGIG (reference sequence). CDR3 amino acids: CAWSVPPTGFNTIYF. CDR3 nucleotides: TGTGCCTGGAGTGTACCCCCTACAGGGTTCAACACCATATATTTT.

V and J are TRBV30 and TRBJ1-6; 10 bases are a match to TRBD1. The CDR3 extends over 16 amino acids. Unmatched junction bases numbered 8, after V lost 7 bases and J lost 2 bases. The V gene's germline CDR1 is GTSNPN and CDR2 SVGIG (reference sequence). CDR3 in amino acids: CAFIGTGDPYNSPLHF. In nucleotides, the CDR3 is TGTGCCTTCATAGGGACAGGGGATCCCTATAATTCACCCCTCCACTTT. The complete variable domain, with remaining parts taken from reference TRBV30 and TRBJ1-6, reads SQTIHQWPATLVQPVGSPLSLECTVEGTSNPNLYWYRQAAGRGLQLLFYSVGIGQISSEVPQNLSASRPQDRQFILSSKKLLLSDSGFYLCAFIGTGDPYNSPLHFGNGTRLTVT.

The CDR3 DNA reads as TGTGCCAGCAGTACGTTCTCACAGACTTACAATGAGCAGTTCTTC. This encodes CASSTFSQTYNEQFF. The chain couples TRBV6-1 to TRBJ2-1; D remains unclear. CDR3 size: 15 residues. The germline CDR1 and CDR2 sequences are MNHNS and SASEGT. V lost 5 bases, J lost 4 bases, and 15 bases lay in between.

This clone was recorded only once. The V call is TRBV5-1, the J call TRBJ2-4, with 7 nucleotides matching TRBD2. Per the germline V gene, CDR1 is SGHRS and CDR2 is YFSETQ. The V segment lost 5 bases and the J segment 3 bases; nucleotides outside the gene matches: 8. There are 15 residues in the CDR3. Here the CDR3 reads CASRNPTSVKNIQYF. In DNA, the CDR3 is TGCGCCAGCAGAAACCCTACTAGCGTCAAAAACATTCAGTACTTC.

V gene TRBV27 combines with J gene TRBJ1-5; no reliable D call. Trimming removed 3 bases at V and 5 bases at J, with 8 bases between. Germline CDR1 and CDR2: MNHEY and SMNVEV (reference sequence). The CDR3 spans 13 residues. The CDR3: CASSLRRDQPQHF. For the CDR3, the DNA is TGTGCCAGCAGTTTGAGGCGCGATCAGCCCCAGCATTTT.

The chain recombines TRBV19 with TRBJ2-1, with D possibly called TRBD1 or TRBD2 (5 bases each). The CDR3 consists of 16 residues. V was clipped by 3 bases and J by 5 bases, with 17 bases between them. Germline loops: CDR1 LNHDA, CDR2 SQIVND (reference sequence). The CDR3, as DNA: TGTGCCAGTAGTATTTGGGGGACCCCCGGAAACAATGAGCAGTTCTTC. As protein: CASSIWGTPGNNEQFF.

Notes on this clone: At the DNA level, this CDR3 is encoded by other sequences in the same sample as well. The J gene is TRBJ1-1, the V gene TRBV5-4, with 11 bases that match TRBD1. The CDR3 has 15 amino acids. Germline V CDR1 and CDR2: SGHNT, YYREEE (reference sequence). The J segment lost 5 bases and the V segment lost 0 bases, leaving 3 bases of the junction unmatched. The CDR3, as DNA: TGTGCCAGCAGCTTGGCCGGGACAGGGGGAACTGAAGCTTTCTTT. Translation gives CASSLAGTGGTEAFF. The entire variable domain, with the rest obtained from reference TRBV5-4 and TRBJ1-1, is as follows: ETGVTQSPTHLIKTRGQQVTLRCSSQSGHNTVSWYQQALGQGPQFIFQYYREEENGRGNFPPRFSGLQFPNYSSELNVNALELDDSALYLCASSLAGTGGTEAFFGQGTRLTVV.

This chain uses TRBV4-3 with TRBJ2-7, with D perhaps being TRBD1 or TRBD2 (5 bases each). There are 17 residues in the CDR3. V dropped 0 bases and J dropped 2 bases, with 17 bases sitting between them. From germline, CDR1 is LGHNA and CDR2 YSLEER. CDR3 bases: TGCGCCAGCAGCCAAGATCTGCCGGGGCTGTATCCCTACGAGCAGTACTTC. Residues: CASSQDLPGLYPYEQYF.

The count of this clone is one. The rearrangement uses TRBV6-5 and TRBJ2-7, with D perhaps matching TRBD1 (6 bases). This CDR3 comprises 13 residues. Germline CDR1 reads MNHEY; CDR2 reads SVGAGI. Trimming cost V 6 bases and J 2 bases, with 11 bases left between them. CDR3 nucleotides: TGTGCCAGCAGACCCGAGGGGGCCTACGAGCAGTACTTC. Translated, it gives CASRPEGAYEQYF.

The chain recombines TRBV18 with TRBJ2-5; D gene unclear. The CDR3 totals 13 residues. Trimming shortened V by 3 bases and J by 4 bases, and 9 bases separated the two germline ends. Germline V gene lookup returns CDR1 KGHSH and CDR2 LQKENI. CDR3 region: CASSPKTGETQYF. In DNA form, the CDR3 reads TGTGCCAGCTCACCTAAGACGGGAGAGACCCAGTACTTC.